This TCR beta chain was recovered during a study of neurological immune-mediated disorders. General study points: HTLV-1-associated myelopathy had the most TCR clonal expansion, and multiple sclerosis had the least, less than healthy controls.

TCRdb analysed the 5' RACE reads with MiXCR anew, one entry per CDR3 protein. The sample gives 71,000 or so distinct CDR3 sequences, roughly an eighth of which show up once; around 4.3% is in the top ten. Germline lookup yields CDR1 MNHEY and CDR2 SVGAGI. Between the trimmed V and J ends, which lost 6 bases and 4 bases, there was a span of 12 bases. The length of the CDR3 is 13 residues. Ten or more counts support this clonotype. Its target is unknown. Noted time point: longitudinal time-point 1 (baseline). This chain uses TRBV6-5 with TRBJ1-1; a possible D gene is TRBD1 (5 bases). Sequences were obtained from PBMCs. The source of this sequence is a female donor with HTLV-1-associated myelopathy (HAM/TSP). The CDR3 nucleotides are TGTGCCAGCAGAACAGGACTCGGCACTGAAGCTTTCTTT. Protein product: CASRTGLGTEAFF.